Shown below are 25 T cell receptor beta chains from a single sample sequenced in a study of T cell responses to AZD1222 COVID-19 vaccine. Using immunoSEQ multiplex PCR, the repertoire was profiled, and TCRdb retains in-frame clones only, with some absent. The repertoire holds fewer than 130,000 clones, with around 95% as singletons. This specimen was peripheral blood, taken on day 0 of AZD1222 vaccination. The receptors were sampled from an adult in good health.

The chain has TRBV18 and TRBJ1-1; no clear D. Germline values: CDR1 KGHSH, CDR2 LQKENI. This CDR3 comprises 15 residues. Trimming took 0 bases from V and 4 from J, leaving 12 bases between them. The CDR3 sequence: CASSPPAVSGTEAFF. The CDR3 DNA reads TGTGCCAGCTCACCACCGGCGGTCTCGGGCACTGAAGCTTTCTTT.

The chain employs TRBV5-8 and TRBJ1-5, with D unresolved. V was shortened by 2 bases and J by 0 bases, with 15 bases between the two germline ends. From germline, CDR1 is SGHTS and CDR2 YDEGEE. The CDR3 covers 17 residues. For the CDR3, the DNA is TGTGCCAGCAGCTTTGTGATGGAGACAAATAGCAATCAGCCCCAGCATTTT. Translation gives CASSFVMETNSNQPQHF.

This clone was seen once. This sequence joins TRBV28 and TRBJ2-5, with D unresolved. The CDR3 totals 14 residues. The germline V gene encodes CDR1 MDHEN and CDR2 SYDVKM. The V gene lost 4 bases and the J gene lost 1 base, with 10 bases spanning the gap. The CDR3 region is CASSSPSVQETQYF. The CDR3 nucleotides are TGTGCCAGCAGTTCCCCCAGCGTCCAAGAGACCCAGTACTTC.

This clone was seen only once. CDR3 coding DNA: TGTGCCTGGAGCCCCGTTGGGAACACCATATATTTT. Translation gives CAWSPVGNTIYF. This chain uses TRBV30 with TRBJ1-3; unclear D gene. The CDR3 totals 12 residues. Germline CDR1 and CDR2: GTSNPN and SVGIG (reference sequence). V was clipped by 3 bases and J by 7 bases, with 10 bases between them.

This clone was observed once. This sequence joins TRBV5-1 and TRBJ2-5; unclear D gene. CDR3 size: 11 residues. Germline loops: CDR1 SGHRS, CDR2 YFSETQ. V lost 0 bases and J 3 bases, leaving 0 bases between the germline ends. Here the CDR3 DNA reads TGCGCCAGCAGCTTGGAAGAGACCCAGTACTTC. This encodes CASSLEETQYF.

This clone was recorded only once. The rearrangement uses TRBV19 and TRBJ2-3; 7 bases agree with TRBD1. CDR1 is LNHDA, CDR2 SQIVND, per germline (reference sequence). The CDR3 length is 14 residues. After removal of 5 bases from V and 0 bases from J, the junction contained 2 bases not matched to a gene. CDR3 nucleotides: TGTGCCAGTAGTCCGGGACAGAGCACAGATACGCAGTATTTT. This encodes CASSPGQSTDTQYF.

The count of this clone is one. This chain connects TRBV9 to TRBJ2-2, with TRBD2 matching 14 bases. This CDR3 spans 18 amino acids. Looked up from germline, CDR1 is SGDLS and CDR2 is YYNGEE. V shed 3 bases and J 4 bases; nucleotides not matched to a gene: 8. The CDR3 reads CASSAGTSGGIITGELFF. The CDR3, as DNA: TGTGCCAGCAGCGCCGGGACTAGCGGGGGCATCATCACCGGGGAGCTGTTTTTT.

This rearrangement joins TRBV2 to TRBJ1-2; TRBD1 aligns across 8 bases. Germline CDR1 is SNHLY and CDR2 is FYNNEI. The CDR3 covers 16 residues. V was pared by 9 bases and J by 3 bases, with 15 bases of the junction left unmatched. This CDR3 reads CARLIVGQGRDYGYTF. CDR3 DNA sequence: TGTGCCAGATTAATAGTTGGACAGGGTAGAGACTATGGCTACACCTTC. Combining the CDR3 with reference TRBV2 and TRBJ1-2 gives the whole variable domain EPEVTQTPSHQVTQMGQEVILRCVPISNHLYFYWYRQILGQKVEFLVSFYNNEISEKSEIFDDQFSVERPDGSNFTLKIRSTKLEDSAMYFCARLIVGQGRDYGYTFGSGTRLTVV.

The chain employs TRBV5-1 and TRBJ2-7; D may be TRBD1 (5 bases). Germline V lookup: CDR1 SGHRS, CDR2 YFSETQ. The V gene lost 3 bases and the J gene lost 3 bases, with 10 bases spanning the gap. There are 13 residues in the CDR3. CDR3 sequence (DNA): TGCGCCAGCAGCTCAGGGAATAGCTACGAGCAGTACTTC. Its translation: CASSSGNSYEQYF.

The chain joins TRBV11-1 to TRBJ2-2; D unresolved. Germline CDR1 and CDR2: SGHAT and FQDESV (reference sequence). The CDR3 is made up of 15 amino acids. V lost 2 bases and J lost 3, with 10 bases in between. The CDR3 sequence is CASSLRMGYTGELFF. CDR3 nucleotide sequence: TGTGCCAGCAGCTTAAGGATGGGGTACACCGGGGAGCTGTTTTTT.

For the CDR3, the DNA is TGTGCCAGCTCACTGGGACCCCAAAACTATGGCTACACCTTC. Its translation is CASSLGPQNYGYTF. V is TRBV18 and J is TRBJ1-2; a possible D gene is TRBD1 (5 bases). With 4 bases removed from V and 2 bases from J, the gap between germline ends came to 11 bases. CDR3 length: 14 residues. Per the germline V gene, CDR1 is KGHSH and CDR2 is LQKENI. Together with reference TRBV18 and TRBJ1-2, the CDR3 gives the full variable domain: NAGVMQNPRHLVRRRGQEARLRCSPMKGHSHVYWYRQLPEEGLKFMVYLQKENIIDESGMPKERFSAEFPKEGPSILRIQQVVRGDSAAYFCASSLGPQNYGYTFGSGTRLTVV.

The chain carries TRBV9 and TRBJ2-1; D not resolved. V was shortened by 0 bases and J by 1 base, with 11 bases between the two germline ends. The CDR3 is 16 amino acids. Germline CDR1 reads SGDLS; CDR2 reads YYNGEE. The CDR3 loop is CASSVERGPSYNEQFF. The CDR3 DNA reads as TGTGCCAGCAGCGTAGAACGAGGTCCGTCCTACAATGAGCAGTTCTTC.

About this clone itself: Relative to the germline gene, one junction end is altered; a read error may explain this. CDR3 region: CASTYSNADQETQYF. In nucleotides, the CDR3 is TGTGCCAGCACTTACTCCAACGCGGACCAAGAGACCCAGTACTTC. J is TRBJ2-5 and V is TRBV6-5, with D hard to call. The CDR3 is 15 amino acids. Per germline, CDR1 MNHEY and CDR2 SVGAGI.

The CDR3 DNA reads as TGTGCCAGCAGCTTAGCGAGCGGGAGGGCCTACGAGCAGTACTTC. As protein: CASSLASGRAYEQYF. The V call is TRBV7-6, the J call TRBJ2-7, with TRBD2 matching over 10 bases. CDR3 length: 15 amino acids. Losses at the gene ends were 0 bases for V and 2 bases for J; bases not matched to a gene: 1. Germline assignment: CDR1 SGHVS and CDR2 FNYEAQ.

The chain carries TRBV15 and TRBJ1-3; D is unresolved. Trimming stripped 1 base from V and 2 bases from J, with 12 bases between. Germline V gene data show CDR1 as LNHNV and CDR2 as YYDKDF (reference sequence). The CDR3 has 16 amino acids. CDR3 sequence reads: CATSRGGDGTGNTIYF. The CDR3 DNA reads TGTGCCACCAGCAGAGGCGGAGACGGCACTGGAAACACCATATATTTT.

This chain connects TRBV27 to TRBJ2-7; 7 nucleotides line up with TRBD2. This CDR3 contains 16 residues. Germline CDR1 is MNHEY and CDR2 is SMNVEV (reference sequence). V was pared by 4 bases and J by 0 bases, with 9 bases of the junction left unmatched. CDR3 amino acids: CASSSPAGTSSYEQYF. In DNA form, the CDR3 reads TGTGCCAGCAGTTCACCAGCGGGGACCAGCTCCTACGAGCAGTACTTC.

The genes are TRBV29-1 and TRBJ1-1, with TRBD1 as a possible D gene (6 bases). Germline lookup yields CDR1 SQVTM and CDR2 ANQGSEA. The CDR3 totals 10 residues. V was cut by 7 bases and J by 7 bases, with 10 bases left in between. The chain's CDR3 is CSADRLEAFF. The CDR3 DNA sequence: TGCAGCGCTGACAGGCTTGAAGCTTTCTTT.

Here the CDR3 reads CASSSTFEGTQYF. As DNA, the CDR3 is TGTGCCAGCAGCTCGACGTTCGAGGGTACGCAGTATTTT. The chain joins TRBV11-2 to TRBJ2-3; possibly TRBD2 for D (5 bases). V shed 4 bases and J shed 8 bases, with 13 bases lying between them. CDR1 is SGHAT and CDR2 is FQNNGV in the germline V gene. This CDR3 has 13 residues.

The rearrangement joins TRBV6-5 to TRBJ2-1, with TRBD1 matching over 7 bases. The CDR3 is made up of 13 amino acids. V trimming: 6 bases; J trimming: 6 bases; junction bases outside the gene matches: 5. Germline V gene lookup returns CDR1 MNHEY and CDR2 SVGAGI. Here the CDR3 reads CASRKGAPNEQFF. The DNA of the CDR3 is TGTGCCAGCAGGAAGGGGGCGCCCAATGAGCAGTTCTTC.

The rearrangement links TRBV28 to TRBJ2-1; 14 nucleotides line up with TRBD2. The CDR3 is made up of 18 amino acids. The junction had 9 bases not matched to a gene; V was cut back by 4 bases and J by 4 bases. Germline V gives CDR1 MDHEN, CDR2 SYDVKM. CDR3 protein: CASSSLRTSGRRYNEQFF. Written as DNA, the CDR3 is TGTGCCAGCAGTTCCCTTCGGACTAGCGGGAGGAGGTACAATGAGCAGTTCTTC.

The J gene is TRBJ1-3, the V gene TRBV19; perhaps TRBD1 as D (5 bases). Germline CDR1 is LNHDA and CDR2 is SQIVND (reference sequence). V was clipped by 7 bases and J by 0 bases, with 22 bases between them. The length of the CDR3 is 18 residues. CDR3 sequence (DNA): TGTGCCAGTACCTCCCTTCGGGGGGAGGCGCGCTCTGGAAACACCATATATTTT. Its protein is CASTSLRGEARSGNTIYF.

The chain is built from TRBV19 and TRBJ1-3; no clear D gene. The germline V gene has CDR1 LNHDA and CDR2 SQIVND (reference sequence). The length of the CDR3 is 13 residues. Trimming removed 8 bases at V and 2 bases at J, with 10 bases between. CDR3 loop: CASGSQAGNTIYF. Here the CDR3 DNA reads TGTGCCAGTGGGTCGCAAGCTGGAAACACCATATATTTT.

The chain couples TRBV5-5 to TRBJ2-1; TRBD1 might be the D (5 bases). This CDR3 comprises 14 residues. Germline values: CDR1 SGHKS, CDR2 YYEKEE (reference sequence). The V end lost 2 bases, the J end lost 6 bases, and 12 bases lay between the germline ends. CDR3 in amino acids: CASSFQGASNEQFF. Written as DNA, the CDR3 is TGTGCCAGCAGCTTTCAGGGTGCAAGCAATGAGCAGTTCTTC. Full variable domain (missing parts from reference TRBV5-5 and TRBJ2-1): DAGVTQSPTHLIKTRGQQVTLRCSPISGHKSVSWYQQVLGQGPQFIFQYYEKEERGRGNFPDRFSARQFPNYSSELNVNALLLGDSALYLCASSFQGASNEQFFGPGTRLTVL.

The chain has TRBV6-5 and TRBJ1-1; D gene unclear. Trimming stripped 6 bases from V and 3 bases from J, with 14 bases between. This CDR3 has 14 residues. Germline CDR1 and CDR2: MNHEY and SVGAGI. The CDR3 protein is CASRGNVLDTEAFF. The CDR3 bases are TGTGCCAGCAGGGGTAACGTTTTGGACACTGAAGCTTTCTTT.

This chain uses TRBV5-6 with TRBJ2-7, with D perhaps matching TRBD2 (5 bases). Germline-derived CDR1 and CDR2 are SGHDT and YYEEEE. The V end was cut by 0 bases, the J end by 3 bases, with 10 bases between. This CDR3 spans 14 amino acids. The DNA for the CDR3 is TGTGCCAGCAGCTTGGGAGGGTCCGGCTACGAGCAGTACTTC. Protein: CASSLGGSGYEQYF.